This is a list of T cell receptor beta chains from one sample in a study of blood T cell repertoires in COVID-19. Here immunoSEQ multiplex PCR was the method, and the copy in TCRdb shows in-frame clones only, minus some. The sample has around 380,000 clones, roughly 80% seen once. The sequenced material came from peripheral blood. All receptors derive from a human donor with acute or convalescent COVID-19. The donor label of this sample is uncertain. Both conserved end residues are part of each CDR3. D genes are given only for firm matches. A row's size may be missing; if present it is once, few, many or a size class.

clone size,V gene,D gene,J gene,CDR3 DNA,CDR3 protein
NA,TRBV3-1/TRBV3-2,TRBD2,TRBJ2-7,TGTGCCAGCAGCCCCCGGCGGGGGGCGGGCTACGAGCAGTACTTC,CASSPRRGAGYEQYF
NA,TRBV19,NA,TRBJ1-5,TGTGCCAGTAGTTCCCGCCGGGGGGCGCAACAGCCCCAGCATTTT,CASSSRRGAQQPQHF
NA,TRBV2,NA,TRBJ1-2,TGTGCCAGCAGTGAACTGAGAGTATATGGCTACACCTTC,CASSELRVYGYTF
NA,TRBV7-2,TRBD2,TRBJ2-7,TGTGCCAGCAGCTTATCGGGCGGGAGCTCCTACGAGCAGTACTTC,CASSLSGGSSYEQYF
few,TRBV6-5,TRBD2,TRBJ2-2,TGTGCCATCCGACTAGCGGCTCACACCGGGGAGCTGTTTTTT,CAIRLAAHTGELFF
few,TRBV7-8,NA,TRBJ1-1,TGTGCCAGCAGCTTATCAGGGGTGAGCACTGAAGCTTTCTTT,CASSLSGVSTEAFF
NA,TRBV2,NA,TRBJ1-5,TGTGCCAGCAGTCGGGGCACACAGGAGGGAAATCAGCCCCAGCATTTT,CASSRGTQEGNQPQHF
NA,TRBV6-6,NA,TRBJ1-1,TGTGCCAGCACCTTCGACAGAATGAACACTGAAGCTTTCTTT,CASTFDRMNTEAFF
NA,TRBV28,TRBD2,TRBJ2-2,TGTGCCAGCAGTGCCAGCGGGGGCGCGAACACCGGGGAGCTGTTTTTT,CASSASGGANTGELFF
NA,TRBV18,NA,TRBJ1-4,TGTGCCAGCTCACTACTGGACAGTCCAAATGAAAAACTGTTTTTT,CASSLLDSPNEKLFF
NA,TRBV6-6,NA,TRBJ1-1,TGTGCCAGCAGTTGGGACTCTCCCGGCTCGAACACTGAAGCTTTCTTT,CASSWDSPGSNTEAFF
NA,TRBV18,NA,TRBJ1-1,TGTGCCAGCTCACCACTGGGGAGCACCAACACTGAAGCTTTCTTT,CASSPLGSTNTEAFF
once,TRBV4-1,TRBD1,TRBJ2-7,TGCGCCAGCAGCCAAGATGCGCGGCCCAGGGGGGAGCAGTACTTC,CASSQDARPRGEQYF
NA,TRBV4-2,NA,TRBJ1-6,TGTGCCAGCAGCCGCCTCGGGGGGTATTCACCCCTCCACTTT,CASSRLGGYSPLHF
NA,TRBV29-1,TRBD1,TRBJ1-5,TGCAGCGTTGCAAGGACAGGGGATAGCAATCAGCCCCAGCATTTT,CSVARTGDSNQPQHF
once,TRBV11-2,TRBD2,TRBJ2-3,TGTGCCAGCAGCTATCTAGCGGGAGGGCCAGATACGCAGTATTTT,CASSYLAGGPDTQYF
once,TRBV28,TRBD1,TRBJ1-5,TGTGCCAGCAGACCACGGACAGGGGGCTTAAATCAGCCCCAGCATTTT,CASRPRTGGLNQPQHF
once,TRBV12-3/TRBV12-4,TRBD1,TRBJ1-2,TGTGCCAGCAGCCAGGGGGCGCGGGGCTACACCTTC,CASSQGARGYTF
NA,TRBV15,NA,TRBJ2-7,TGTGCCACCAGCGGACTGATTGGCCTGGAGCAGTACTTC,CATSGLIGLEQYF
NA,TRBV5-6,TRBD2,TRBJ2-5,TGTGCCAGCAGCGCACGGGGGAGGGGAGAGACCCAGTACTTC,CASSARGRGETQYF
NA,TRBV2,NA,TRBJ1-1,TGTGCCAGCAGTGGCGGCCGAATGAACACTGAAGCTTTCTTT,CASSGGRMNTEAFF
NA,TRBV30,NA,TRBJ2-3,TGTGCCTGGAGTGCCACCTACACAGATACGCAGTATTTT,CAWSATYTDTQYF